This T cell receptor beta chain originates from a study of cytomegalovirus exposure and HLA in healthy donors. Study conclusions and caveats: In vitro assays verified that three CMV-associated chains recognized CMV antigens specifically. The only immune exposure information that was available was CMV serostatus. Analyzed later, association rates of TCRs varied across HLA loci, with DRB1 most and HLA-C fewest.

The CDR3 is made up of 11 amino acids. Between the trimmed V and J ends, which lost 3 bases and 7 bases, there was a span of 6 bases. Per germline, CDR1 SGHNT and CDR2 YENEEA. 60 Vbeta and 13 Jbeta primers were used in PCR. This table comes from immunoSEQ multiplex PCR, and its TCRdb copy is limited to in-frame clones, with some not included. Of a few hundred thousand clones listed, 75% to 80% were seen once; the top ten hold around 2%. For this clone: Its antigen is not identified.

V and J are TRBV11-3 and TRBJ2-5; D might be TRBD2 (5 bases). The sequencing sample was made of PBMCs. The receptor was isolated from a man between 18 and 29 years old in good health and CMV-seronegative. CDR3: CASSFGGTQYF. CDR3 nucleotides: TGTGCCAGCAGCTTTGGAGGGACCCAGTACTTC.